This T cell receptor beta chain was documented in a study of blood T cell repertoires in COVID-19. TCRdb's table, derived via immunoSEQ multiplex PCR, lists solely in-frame clones and lacks some. The sample lists a few hundred thousand clones, 70% to 90% occurring once. This clone has a handful of counts. The CDR3 length is 15 residues. The germline V and J ends were trimmed by 5 bases and 2 bases, with 14 bases remaining between them. Germline CDR1 reads SGHVS; CDR2 reads FNYEAQ. The receptor comes from a woman older than 75 with acute or convalescent COVID-19. The chain couples TRBV7-6 to TRBJ2-3; maybe TRBD2 (6 bases). The sequenced sample consisted of peripheral blood. The CDR3 DNA follows: TGTGCCAGCAGCCCGGGACTGAGGTCCACAGATACGCAGTATTTT. Translated, it gives CASSPGLRSTDTQYF.